This T cell receptor (beta chain) was sequenced in a study of beta chain features in type 1 diabetes. As for the study in general: Sorted cells numbering 95 million to 110 million were examined across all samples. Points from the study as a whole: All four CD4+ subsets from Type 1 diabetes patients carried moderately but significantly shorter TCRB CDR3s. Fewer insertions but more deletions were seen at VDJ junctions in type 1 diabetes patients.

V gave up 3 bases and J gave up 8 bases; unmatched junction bases: 11. Germline values: CDR1 SGHRS, CDR2 YFSETQ. CDR3 size: 15 residues. Details on this clone: The target antigen is unknown.

What was sequenced were expressed TCRB transcripts, since all of the isolated RNA had been reverse transcribed. Sequencing was performed with immunoSEQ multiplex PCR; in TCRdb, only in-frame clones are kept and a portion is missing. This sample carries 600,000 or so clones, more than 12% of them seen once, and the ten largest clones take 0.03% to 0.04%. What was sequenced was naive CD4+ T cells from blood. The chain links TRBV5-1 to TRBJ2-1; 7 bases agree with TRBD2. The TCR was taken from a man younger than 30 with type 1 diabetes. The CDR3 sequence: CASSSGLVGFDEQFF. CDR3 nucleotides: TGCGCCAGCAGCTCCGGACTAGTTGGCTTTGATGAGCAGTTCTTC. Using reference TRBV5-1 and TRBJ2-1 for the parts outside the CDR3, the full variable domain is KAGVTQTPRYLIKTRGQQVTLSCSPISGHRSVSWYQQTPGQGLQFLFEYFSETQRNKGNFPGRFSGRQFSNSRSEMNVSTLELGDSALYLCASSSGLVGFDEQFFGPGTRLTVL.